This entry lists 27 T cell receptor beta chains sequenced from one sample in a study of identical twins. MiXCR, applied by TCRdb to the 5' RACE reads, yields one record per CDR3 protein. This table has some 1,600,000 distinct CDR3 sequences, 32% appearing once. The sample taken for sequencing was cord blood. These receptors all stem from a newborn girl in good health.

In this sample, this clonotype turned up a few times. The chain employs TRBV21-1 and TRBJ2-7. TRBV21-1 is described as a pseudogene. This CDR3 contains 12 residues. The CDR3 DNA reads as TGTGCCAGCAGCGACCAGCGCTACGAGCAGTACTTC. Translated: CASSDQRYEQYF.

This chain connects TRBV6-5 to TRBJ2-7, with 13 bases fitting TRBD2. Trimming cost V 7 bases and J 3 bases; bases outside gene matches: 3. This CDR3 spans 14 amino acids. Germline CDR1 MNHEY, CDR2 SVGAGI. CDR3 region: CASTRLAGGYEQYF. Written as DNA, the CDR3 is TGTGCCAGCACCAGACTAGCGGGAGGCTACGAGCAGTACTTC.

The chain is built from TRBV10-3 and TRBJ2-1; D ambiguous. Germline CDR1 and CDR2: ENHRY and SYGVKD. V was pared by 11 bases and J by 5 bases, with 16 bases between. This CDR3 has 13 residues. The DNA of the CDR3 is TGTGCCGTCCTAACTGGACGCGACAATGAGCAGTTCTTC. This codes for CAVLTGRDNEQFF.

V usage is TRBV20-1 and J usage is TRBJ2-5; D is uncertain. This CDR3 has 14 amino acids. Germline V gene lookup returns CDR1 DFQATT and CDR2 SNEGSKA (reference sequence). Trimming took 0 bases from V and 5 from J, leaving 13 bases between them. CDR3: CSARDRASPETQYF. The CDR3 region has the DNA TGCAGTGCTAGAGATCGAGCTAGTCCTGAGACCCAGTACTTC.

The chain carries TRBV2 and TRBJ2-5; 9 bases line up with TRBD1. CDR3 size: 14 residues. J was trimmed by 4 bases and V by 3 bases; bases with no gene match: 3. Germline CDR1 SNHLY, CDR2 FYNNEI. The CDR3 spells CASSDGGQGETQYF. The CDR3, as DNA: TGTGCCAGCAGTGACGGGGGACAGGGAGAGACCCAGTACTTC.

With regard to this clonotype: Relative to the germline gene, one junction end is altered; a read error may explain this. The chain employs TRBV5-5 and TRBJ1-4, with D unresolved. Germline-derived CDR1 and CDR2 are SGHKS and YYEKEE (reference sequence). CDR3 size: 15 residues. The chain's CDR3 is CASSLVTATNEKPFF. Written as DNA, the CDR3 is TGTGCCAGCAGCTTGGTTACAGCAACTAATGAAAAACCGTTTTTT.

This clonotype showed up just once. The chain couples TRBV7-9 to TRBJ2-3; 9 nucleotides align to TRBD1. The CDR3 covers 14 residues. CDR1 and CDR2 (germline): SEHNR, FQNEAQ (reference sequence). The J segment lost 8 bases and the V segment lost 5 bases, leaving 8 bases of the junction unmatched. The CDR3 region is CASSRGQGVGTQYF. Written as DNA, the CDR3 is TGTGCCAGCAGCCGGGGACAGGGTGTTGGTACGCAGTATTTT. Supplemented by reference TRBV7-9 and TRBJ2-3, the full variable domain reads DTGVSQNPRHKITKRGQNVTFRCDPISEHNRLYWYRQTLGQGPEFLTYFQNEAQLEKSRLLSDRFSAERPKGSFSTLEIQRTEQGDSAMYLCASSRGQGVGTQYFGPGTRLTVL.

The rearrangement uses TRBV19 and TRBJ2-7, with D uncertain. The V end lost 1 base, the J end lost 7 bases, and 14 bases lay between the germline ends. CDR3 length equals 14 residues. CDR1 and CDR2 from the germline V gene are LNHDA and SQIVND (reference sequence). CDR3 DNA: TGTGCCAGTAGTATAGGGGTTCCCTACAATGAGCAGTACTTC. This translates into CASSIGVPYNEQYF.

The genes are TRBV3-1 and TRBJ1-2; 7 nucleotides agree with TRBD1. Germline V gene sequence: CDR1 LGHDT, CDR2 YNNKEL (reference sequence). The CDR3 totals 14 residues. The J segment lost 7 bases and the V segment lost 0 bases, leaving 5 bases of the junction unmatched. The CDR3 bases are TGTGCCAGCAGCCAAGATGCGACAGGGAGTGGCTACACCTTC. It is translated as CASSQDATGSGYTF.

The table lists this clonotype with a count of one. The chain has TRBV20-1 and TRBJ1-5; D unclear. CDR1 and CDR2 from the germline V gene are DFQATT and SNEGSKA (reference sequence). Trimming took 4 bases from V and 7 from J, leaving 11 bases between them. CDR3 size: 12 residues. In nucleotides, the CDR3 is TGCAGTGCTACCAAGGTGAGGCAGCCCCAGCATTTT. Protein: CSATKVRQPQHF.

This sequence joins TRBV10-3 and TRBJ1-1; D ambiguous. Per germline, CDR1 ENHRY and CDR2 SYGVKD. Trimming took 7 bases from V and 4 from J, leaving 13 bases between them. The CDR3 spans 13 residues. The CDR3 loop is CAINKQVGTEAFF. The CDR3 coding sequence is TGTGCCATCAATAAGCAGGTGGGCACTGAAGCTTTCTTT.

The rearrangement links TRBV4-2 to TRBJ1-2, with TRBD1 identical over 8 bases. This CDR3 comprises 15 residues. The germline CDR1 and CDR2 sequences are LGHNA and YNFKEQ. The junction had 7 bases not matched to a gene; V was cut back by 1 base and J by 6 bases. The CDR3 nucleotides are TGTGCCAGCAGCCAAGGAGGTGCGACAGGGGATGGCTACACCTTC. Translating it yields CASSQGGATGDGYTF.

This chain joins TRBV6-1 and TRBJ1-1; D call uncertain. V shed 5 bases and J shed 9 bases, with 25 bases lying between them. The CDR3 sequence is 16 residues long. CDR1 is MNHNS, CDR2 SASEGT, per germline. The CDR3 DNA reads TGTGCCAGCAGTAGAAATTGGGTTCTGAGGAGCCGCCAAGCTTTCTTT. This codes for CASSRNWVLRSRQAFF.

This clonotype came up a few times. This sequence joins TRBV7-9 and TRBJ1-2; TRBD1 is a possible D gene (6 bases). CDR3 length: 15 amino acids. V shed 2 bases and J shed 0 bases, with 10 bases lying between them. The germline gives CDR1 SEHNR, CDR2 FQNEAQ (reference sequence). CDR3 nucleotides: TGTGCCAGCAGCTTAATGGGGACAACTAACTATGGCTACACCTTC. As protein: CASSLMGTTNYGYTF.

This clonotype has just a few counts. The DNA of the CDR3 is TGTGCCAGCAGTGAATTGGGTACAGGCCTCTATGGCTACACCTTC. This encodes CASSELGTGLYGYTF. The chain couples TRBV25-1 to TRBJ1-2, with a weak D call TRBD1 (5 bases). The CDR3 is 15 residues long. Per germline, CDR1 MGHDK and CDR2 SYGVNS. V was shortened by 1 base and J by 4 bases, with 13 bases between the two germline ends.

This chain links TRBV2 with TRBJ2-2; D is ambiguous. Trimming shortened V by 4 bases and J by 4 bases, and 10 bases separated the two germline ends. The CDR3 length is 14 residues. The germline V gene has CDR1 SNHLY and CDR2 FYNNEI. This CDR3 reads CASSANQGTGELFF. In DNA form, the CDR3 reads TGTGCCAGCAGTGCCAACCAAGGCACCGGGGAGCTGTTTTTT.

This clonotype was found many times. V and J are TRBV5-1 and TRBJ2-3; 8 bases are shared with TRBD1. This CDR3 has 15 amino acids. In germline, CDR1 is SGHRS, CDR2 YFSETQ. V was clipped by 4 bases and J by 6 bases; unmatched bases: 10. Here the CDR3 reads CASSLQTGAQDTQYF. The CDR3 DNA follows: TGCGCCAGCAGCCTCCAGACAGGGGCACAGGATACGCAGTATTTT. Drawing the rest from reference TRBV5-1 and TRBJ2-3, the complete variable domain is KAGVTQTPRYLIKTRGQQVTLSCSPISGHRSVSWYQQTPGQGLQFLFEYFSETQRNKGNFPGRFSGRQFSNSRSEMNVSTLELGDSALYLCASSLQTGAQDTQYFGPGTRLTVL.

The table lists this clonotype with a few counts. The CDR3 loop is CASSPRGEQLNTEAFF. The DNA of the CDR3 is TGTGCCAGCAGTCCCCGGGGGGAACAATTGAACACTGAAGCTTTCTTT. The chain employs TRBV27 and TRBJ1-1, with D possibly being TRBD1 (5 bases). Trimming left V 5 bases short and J 0 bases short, with 16 bases between. The CDR3 runs 16 residues. The V gene's germline CDR1 is MNHEY and CDR2 SMNVEV (reference sequence).

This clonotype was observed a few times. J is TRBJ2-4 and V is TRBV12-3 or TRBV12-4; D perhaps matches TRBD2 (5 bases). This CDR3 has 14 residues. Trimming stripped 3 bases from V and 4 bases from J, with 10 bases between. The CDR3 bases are TGTGCCAGCAGTTTGAGCGGATTAAAAAACATTCAGTACTTC. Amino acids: CASSLSGLKNIQYF.

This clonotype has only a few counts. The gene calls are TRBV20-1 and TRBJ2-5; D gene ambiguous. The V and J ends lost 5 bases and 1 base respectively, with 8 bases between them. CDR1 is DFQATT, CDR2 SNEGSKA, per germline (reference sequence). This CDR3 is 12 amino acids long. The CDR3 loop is CSAGITQETQYF. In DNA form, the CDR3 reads TGCAGTGCTGGCATAACCCAAGAGACCCAGTACTTC.

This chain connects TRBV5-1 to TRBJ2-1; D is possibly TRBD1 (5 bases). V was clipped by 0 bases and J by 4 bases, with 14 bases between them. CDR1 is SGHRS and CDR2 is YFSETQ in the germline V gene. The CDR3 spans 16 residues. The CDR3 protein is CASSLVGSGPYNEQFF. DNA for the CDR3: TGCGCCAGCAGCTTGGTTGGGTCAGGGCCGTACAATGAGCAGTTCTTC. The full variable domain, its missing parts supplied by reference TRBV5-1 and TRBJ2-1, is KAGVTQTPRYLIKTRGQQVTLSCSPISGHRSVSWYQQTPGQGLQFLFEYFSETQRNKGNFPGRFSGRQFSNSRSEMNVSTLELGDSALYLCASSLVGSGPYNEQFFGPGTRLTVL.

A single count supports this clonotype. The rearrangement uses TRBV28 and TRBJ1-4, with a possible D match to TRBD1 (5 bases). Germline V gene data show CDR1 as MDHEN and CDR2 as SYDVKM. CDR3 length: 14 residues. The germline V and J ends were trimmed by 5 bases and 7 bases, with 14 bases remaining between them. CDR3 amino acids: CASSTIGGGEKLFF. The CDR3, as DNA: TGTGCCAGCAGTACTATCGGCGGGGGTGAAAAACTGTTTTTT.

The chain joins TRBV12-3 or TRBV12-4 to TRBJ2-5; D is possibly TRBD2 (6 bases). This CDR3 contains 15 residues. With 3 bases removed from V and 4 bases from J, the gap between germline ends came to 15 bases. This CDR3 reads CASSFRMAGRETQYF. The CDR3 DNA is TGTGCCAGCAGTTTTCGGATGGCGGGAAGAGAGACCCAGTACTTC.

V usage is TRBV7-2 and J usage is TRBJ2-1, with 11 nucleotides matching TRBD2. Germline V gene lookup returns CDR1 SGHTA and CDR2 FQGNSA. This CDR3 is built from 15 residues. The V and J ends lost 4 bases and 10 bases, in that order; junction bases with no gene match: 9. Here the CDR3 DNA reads TGTGCCAGCAGCTCACTAGCGGGGGCCTTGTACGAGCAGTTCTTC. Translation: CASSSLAGALYEQFF.

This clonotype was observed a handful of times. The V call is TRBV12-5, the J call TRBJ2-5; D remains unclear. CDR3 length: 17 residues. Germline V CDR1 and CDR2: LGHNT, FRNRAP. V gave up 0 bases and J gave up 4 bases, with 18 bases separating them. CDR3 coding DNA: TGTGCTAGTGGTTTGGTATCCCAAGGGAAATTTGTAGAGACCCAGTACTTC. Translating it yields CASGLVSQGKFVETQYF. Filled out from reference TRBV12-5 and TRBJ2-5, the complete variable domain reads DARVTQTPRHKVTEMGQEVTMRCQPILGHNTVFWYRQTMMQGLELLAYFRNRAPLDDSGMPKDRFSAEMPDATLATLKIQPSEPRDSAVYFCASGLVSQGKFVETQYFGPGTRLLVL.

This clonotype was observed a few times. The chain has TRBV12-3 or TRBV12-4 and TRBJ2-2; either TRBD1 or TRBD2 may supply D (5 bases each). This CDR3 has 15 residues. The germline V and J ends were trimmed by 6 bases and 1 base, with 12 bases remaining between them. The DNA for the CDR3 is TGTGCCAGCAGCTCCTTGAGGGGGAACACCGGGGAGCTGTTTTTT. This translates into CASSSLRGNTGELFF.

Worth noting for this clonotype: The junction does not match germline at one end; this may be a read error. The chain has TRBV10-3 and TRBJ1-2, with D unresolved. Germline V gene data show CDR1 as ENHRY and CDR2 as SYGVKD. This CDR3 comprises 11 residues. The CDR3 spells CAFSESYGYTF. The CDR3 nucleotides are TGTGCCTTCAGTGAGAGCTATGGCTACACCTTC.